The sequence of this T cell receptor beta chain was determined in a study of T cell repertoires in cytomegalovirus infection (dated by TCRdb to between 2018 and 2020). Background on the whole study: The HLA type of each donor mattered for the analysis, because public TCR beta signatures pointed to carriage of CMV infection along with the matching HLA type.

Results the study describes overall, beyond this receptor: Carriers of CMV infection plus the relevant HLA type were discriminated by the cumulative frequency of public TCR beta family members in the study cohort and in an independent roughly 370-donor cohort. In the ex vivo response, HLA-C-restricted CMV-specific TCR beta clonotypes were dominant, and in two of eight donors the single most frequent clonotype came from this HLA-C-restricted group.

CDR1 and CDR2 are drawn from the germline V gene: MDHEN, SYDVKM. The CDR3 starts with the cysteine, ends with the phenylalanine, and has 15 residues. Only the CDR3 part of the read is kept: 45 bases, read in frame from the first base. Ends trimmed: V by 2 bases, J by 5 bases; bases unmatched to a gene: 7. Turning to this clonotype: The antigen it recognizes is unknown. The record has no base qualities; no much larger clone is one base away.

Instrument on record: Illumina HiSeq 1500. Using fastp trimming at Q25 and MiXCR clonotype assembly, TCRdb reanalyzed the public sequencing data and kept in-frame beta chains. Each entry is one CDR3 protein sequence, shown with its most common DNA and genes. The sample has roughly 760,000 distinct CDR3 sequences on record, 35% to 45% of them singletons. Under 3% of the sample lies in the top ten. The sample comprised PBMCs. The chain joins TRBV28 to TRBJ1-2; TRBD1 fits 8 bases in the junction. The TCR comes from a human donor in good health (CMV status not recorded). Some clones in this sample may be carry-over from other donors' samples. The CDR3 reads as follows: CASSLGQGAGYGYTF. The bases are TGTGCCAGCAGTTTAGGGCAGGGGGCTGGATATGGCTACACCTTC.